The rows below give T cell receptor beta chains drawn from one sample of a study of blood T cell repertoires in COVID-19. Measured with immunoSEQ multiplex PCR; TCRdb has only the in-frame clones, and not every one. The table records approximately 210,000 clones, about 92% of them present only once. Sample: peripheral blood. The receptor set was obtained from a man between 25 and 39 years old with acute or convalescent COVID-19. CDR3s include the opening cysteine and the closing phenylalanine or tryptophan. The order of the fields is J gene, V gene, CDR3 protein.

j_call: TRBJ2-5
v_call: TRBV6-6
cdr3_aa: CASSRSQGGEETQYF

j_call: TRBJ1-5
v_call: TRBV7-2
cdr3_aa: CASSFGRTVSEAQHF

j_call: TRBJ1-6
v_call: TRBV30
cdr3_aa: CAYSQGPGSPLHF

j_call: TRBJ2-1
v_call: TRBV30
cdr3_aa: CAWRRGSYNEQFF

j_call: TRBJ1-4
v_call: TRBV10-3
cdr3_aa: CAISERIWGQGRSTNEKLFF

j_call: TRBJ2-7
v_call: TRBV28
cdr3_aa: CASSPGRGRSYEQYF

j_call: TRBJ2-7
v_call: TRBV18
cdr3_aa: CASSPGTGGVEQYF

j_call: TRBJ2-3
v_call: TRBV20-1
cdr3_aa: CSASLNGRGTDTQYF

j_call: TRBJ1-2
v_call: TRBV14
cdr3_aa: CASSKIQGAYGYTF

j_call: TRBJ1-2
v_call: TRBV20-1
cdr3_aa: CSAREGGYTF

j_call: TRBJ2-3
v_call: TRBV30
cdr3_aa: CAWSTSADTQYF

j_call: TRBJ1-6
v_call: TRBV3-1/TRBV3-2
cdr3_aa: CASSQGFTGTGGLHF

j_call: TRBJ1-6
v_call: TRBV4-2
cdr3_aa: CASSQGEGLPLHF

j_call: TRBJ1-5
v_call: TRBV28
cdr3_aa: CASIGAGPNQPQHF

j_call: TRBJ1-2
v_call: TRBV6-5
cdr3_aa: CASITDRGYGYTF

j_call: TRBJ2-3
v_call: TRBV18
cdr3_aa: CASSLQESTDTQYF

j_call: TRBJ2-7
v_call: TRBV18
cdr3_aa: CASSHGRLYEQYF

j_call: TRBJ2-3
v_call: TRBV7-3
cdr3_aa: CASSPGPWADTQYF

j_call: TRBJ2-5
v_call: TRBV3-1/TRBV3-2
cdr3_aa: CASSLLTETQYF

j_call: TRBJ1-5
v_call: TRBV5-1
cdr3_aa: CASSSLYQGAGQPQHF

j_call: TRBJ2-3
v_call: TRBV5-1
cdr3_aa: CASSGGQGADTQYF

j_call: TRBJ1-3
v_call: TRBV10-3
cdr3_aa: CAISEVVFGAPRGNTIYF

j_call: TRBJ1-5
v_call: TRBV28
cdr3_aa: CASSLTRYRDSNQPQHF

j_call: TRBJ1-4
v_call: TRBV5-6
cdr3_aa: CASSQEQGRDEKLFF

j_call: TRBJ2-3
v_call: TRBV4-1
cdr3_aa: CASSRNPGLVKDTQYF

j_call: TRBJ2-7
v_call: TRBV11-1
cdr3_aa: CASRGSIGTAREQYF

j_call: TRBJ2-4
v_call: TRBV15
cdr3_aa: CATSRDPGLAGERNIQYF

j_call: TRBJ2-1
v_call: TRBV3-1/TRBV3-2
cdr3_aa: CASSQGSGEQFF

j_call: TRBJ1-2
v_call: TRBV5-4
cdr3_aa: CASNPPGTGGAGYTF

j_call: TRBJ2-1
v_call: TRBV7-8
cdr3_aa: CASSRDTTYNEQFF

j_call: TRBJ2-1
v_call: TRBV19
cdr3_aa: CASSRQGIDEQFF

j_call: TRBJ2-4
v_call: TRBV9
cdr3_aa: CASSPRAGEIAKNIQYF

j_call: TRBJ1-3
v_call: TRBV18
cdr3_aa: CASSPTGQGAPGNTIYF

j_call: TRBJ1-1
v_call: TRBV28
cdr3_aa: CASSHGTGAHTEAFF

j_call: TRBJ2-5
v_call: TRBV9
cdr3_aa: CASSVSTSGGLAETQYF

j_call: TRBJ2-7
v_call: TRBV5-1
cdr3_aa: CASSLGIGQVHEQYF

j_call: TRBJ2-7
v_call: TRBV9
cdr3_aa: CASSVASTGGEQYF

j_call: TRBJ2-3
v_call: TRBV18
cdr3_aa: CASSSQRRTTDTQYF

j_call: TRBJ2-5
v_call: TRBV5-6
cdr3_aa: CASSLALAEETQYF

j_call: TRBJ2-7
v_call: TRBV2
cdr3_aa: CASSEAAGRPQYF

j_call: TRBJ1-2
v_call: TRBV19
cdr3_aa: CASSRSGGFYGYTF

j_call: TRBJ1-6
v_call: TRBV30
cdr3_aa: CAWTRENNSPLHF

j_call: TRBJ1-1
v_call: TRBV6-5
cdr3_aa: CASSSPRGVNTEAFF

j_call: TRBJ1-4
v_call: TRBV10-3
cdr3_aa: CAISVQGNGGELFF

j_call: TRBJ1-1
v_call: TRBV4-1
cdr3_aa: CASSQEGSPGTEAFF

j_call: TRBJ2-7
v_call: TRBV9
cdr3_aa: CASSVGSPGQTYEQYF

j_call: TRBJ2-5
v_call: TRBV19
cdr3_aa: CASSWTGEIQYF

j_call: TRBJ2-7
v_call: TRBV6-6
cdr3_aa: CASSDSGGFREQYF

j_call: TRBJ1-6
v_call: TRBV6-6
cdr3_aa: CAIRDRVISPLHF

j_call: TRBJ1-2
v_call: TRBV7-9
cdr3_aa: CASSLEAQGGYTF